The 12 T cell receptor beta chains below were found in one sample sequenced in a study of T cell responses to AZD1222 COVID-19 vaccine. This table comes from immunoSEQ multiplex PCR, and its TCRdb copy is limited to in-frame clones, with some not included. The sample holds roughly 80,000 clones, 80% to 95% seen once. The material was peripheral blood, obtained 28 days after the second AZD1222 dose. These receptors all come from an adult who received the AZD1222 COVID-19 vaccine.

The DNA for the CDR3 is TGTGCCAGCAGCATGGGGGCGCGAGGCTACACCTTC. The encoded protein is CASSMGARGYTF. This rearrangement joins TRBV7-8 to TRBJ1-2, with a tentative D call TRBD1 (6 bases). CDR3 length: 12 amino acids. The V gene's germline CDR1 is SGHVS and CDR2 FQNEAQ. V dropped 5 bases and J dropped 8 bases, with 12 bases sitting between them.

The rearrangement joins TRBV19 to TRBJ2-1; 7 bases fit TRBD2. The CDR3 is made up of 17 amino acids. CDR1 and CDR2 from the germline V gene are LNHDA and SQIVND (reference sequence). V gave up 0 bases and J gave up 6 bases; unmatched junction bases: 11. CDR3 DNA: TGTGCCAGTAGTATAGACCCGGGAGGTAGCGGACTCAATGAGCAGTTCTTC. Protein: CASSIDPGGSGLNEQFF.

The chain recombines TRBV6-5 with TRBJ1-2, with D possibly being TRBD1 (6 bases). Trimming took 3 bases from V and 0 from J, leaving 8 bases between them. CDR3 length: 14 amino acids. Looked up from germline, CDR1 is MNHEY and CDR2 is SVGAGI. CDR3 residues: CASSYGQSNYGYTF. Here the CDR3 DNA reads TGTGCCAGCAGTTATGGACAGTCTAACTATGGCTACACCTTC.

This sequence joins TRBV7-9 and TRBJ2-3; unclear D gene. This CDR3 comprises 12 residues. Trimming took off 6 bases at V and 0 bases at J, with 4 bases between the two ends. Germline V gene lookup returns CDR1 SEHNR and CDR2 FQNEAQ (reference sequence). The CDR3 nucleotides are TGTGCCAGCAGTTATAGCACAGATACGCAGTATTTT. Protein product: CASSYSTDTQYF.

The V and J genes are TRBV4-1 and TRBJ1-3, with D unresolved. CDR1 MGHRA and CDR2 YSYEKL come from the germline V gene. V was clipped by 0 bases and J by 0 bases, with 15 bases between them. This CDR3 has 18 residues. The CDR3, as DNA: TGCGCCAGCAGCCAAGATACTACTCCAGCGAGCTCTGGAAACACCATATATTTT. Protein product: CASSQDTTPASSGNTIYF.

Concerning this clone itself: This sample also contains other DNA sequences that code for the same CDR3. The genes are TRBV28 and TRBJ2-7; D uncertain. This CDR3 has 12 amino acids. The germline V gene encodes CDR1 MDHEN and CDR2 SYDVKM. V was pared by 3 bases and J by 4 bases, with 7 bases between. The CDR3 spells CASSLTRYEQYF. CDR3 nucleotide sequence: TGTGCCAGCAGTTTGACGAGATACGAGCAGTACTTC.

The V call is TRBV28, the J call TRBJ2-2; tentatively, D is TRBD1 (5 bases). Trimming removed 5 bases from V and 5 bases from J, with 15 bases in between. CDR1 and CDR2 (germline): MDHEN, SYDVKM. The CDR3 has 15 residues. The CDR3 reads CASSLQGWRTGELFF. CDR3 DNA: TGTGCCAGCAGTCTTCAGGGTTGGAGAACCGGGGAGCTGTTTTTT.

The rearrangement joins TRBV3-1 (or the pseudogene TRBV3-2) to TRBJ2-7, with 13 bases identical to TRBD2. The CDR3 spans 18 residues. The germline gives CDR1 LGHDT, CDR2 YNNKEL (reference sequence). The junction had 12 bases not matched to a gene; V was cut back by 4 bases and J by 3 bases. CDR3 amino acids: CASSPSGTSGMTLYEQYF. The CDR3 DNA is TGTGCCAGCAGCCCATCGGGGACTAGCGGGATGACTCTCTACGAGCAGTACTTC.

The V and J genes are TRBV4-1 and TRBJ1-6, with no clear D. The CDR3 runs 15 residues. The ends were cut back, 0 bases at V and 10 bases at J, with 13 bases in the middle. Germline assignment: CDR1 MGHRA and CDR2 YSYEKL. The CDR3 loop reads CASSQDRALGSPLHF. DNA for the CDR3: TGCGCCAGCAGCCAAGACCGGGCCCTAGGGTCACCCCTCCACTTT.

This clone was counted between two and nine times. The rearrangement links TRBV29-1 to TRBJ2-1; D possibly corresponds to TRBD2 (5 bases). V lost 6 bases to trimming and J lost 1 base, with 10 bases between them. The CDR3 has 13 amino acids. The germline V gene has CDR1 SQVTM and CDR2 ANQGSEA. The DNA for the CDR3 is TGCAGCGTGGATGGACTTTCCTACAATGAGCAGTTCTTC. Amino acids: CSVDGLSYNEQFF.

The gene calls are TRBV18 and TRBJ1-1, with 11 bases identical to TRBD1. Per the germline V gene, CDR1 is KGHSH and CDR2 is LQKENI. The length of the CDR3 is 18 residues. Trimming took 6 bases from V and 2 from J; bases not matched to a gene: 14. For the CDR3, the DNA is TGTGCCAGCTCTCGCTCGGACAGGGGGCAAGTGGGAAACACTGAAGCTTTCTTT. Translation: CASSRSDRGQVGNTEAFF.

The V gene is TRBV5-1, the J gene TRBJ2-3; 8 bases fit TRBD2. Trimming took 0 bases from V and 2 from J; bases not matched to a gene: 8. The V gene's germline CDR1 is SGHRS and CDR2 YFSETQ. The CDR3 runs to 17 residues. The CDR3 region has the DNA TGCGCCAGCAGCTTGGCCGCGTTAGCGGGATTCACAGATACGCAGTATTTT. This encodes CASSLAALAGFTDTQYF.